This record looks at one T cell receptor beta chain sequence and its context. TCRdb's copy holds only in-frame clones and misses some; the assay was immunoSEQ multiplex PCR. The sample holds 120,000 or so clones, 70% to 90% seen once. The sample belongs to a study of T cell responses to AZD1222 COVID-19 vaccine. The germline gives CDR1 SGHAT, CDR2 FQDESV (reference sequence). The germline V and J ends were trimmed by 5 bases and 2 bases, with 10 bases remaining between them. This CDR3 contains 14 residues. The clonotype originates from an adult in good health. The rearrangement links TRBV11-1 to TRBJ2-1; no clear D. Sequences were derived from peripheral blood, sampled on day 0 of AZD1222 vaccination. CDR3 loop: CASSEPPTYNEQFF. The CDR3 DNA is TGTGCCAGCAGCGAGCCCCCTACCTACAATGAGCAGTTCTTC.